Listed below are T cell receptor beta chains from one sample, sequenced in a study of T-cell reconstitution after alpha-beta-depleted transplantation in children. TCRdb used MiXCR to reprocess the PCR reads, holding one entry per CDR3 protein. Among approximately 500,000 distinct CDR3 sequences listed, 10% to 13% were seen once. The sample here was PBMCs, taken before TCRalphabeta/CD19-depleted stem cell transplant. All receptors come from a child aged 2-9 years with inherited bone marrow failure, due to receive a stem cell transplant. Each CDR3 is given with its conserved first and last residue. The D gene is left open where the match is weak. A row's size may be missing; if present it is once, few, many or a size class.

DNA,CDR3,V,size,J,D
TGTGCCCTAGAAAAGCGGGAGTTGGCCGGGGAGCTGTTTTTT,CALEKRELAGELFF,TRBV10-3,many,TRBJ2-2,TRBD2
TGTGCCAGCAGTTTCAATCTGAGGAGGGGGGCTGGTCGTAACTATGGCTACACCTTC,CASSFNLRRGAGRNYGYTF,TRBV28,few,TRBJ1-2,-
TGTGCCAGCAGCTTGGCTTGGGGGGTAAACGAGCAGTACTTC,CASSLAWGVNEQYF,TRBV5-4,many,TRBJ2-7,-
TGTGCCAGCAGTTTTCAGGGATCGAACACCGGGGAGCTGTTTTTT,CASSFQGSNTGELFF,TRBV12-3/TRBV12-4,many,TRBJ2-2,-
TGTGCCAGCAGCACCCAGACCAGGGGGCTAGCGAACACCGGGGAGCTGTTTTTT,CASSTQTRGLANTGELFF,TRBV3-1,-,TRBJ2-2,TRBD1
TGCGCCAGCAGCCAACAGTTCGGGGACTATGGCTACACCTTC,CASSQQFGDYGYTF,TRBV4-3,many,TRBJ1-2,-
TGCAGTGCTATACCTGGGACTTTCAATGAGCAGTTCTTC,CSAIPGTFNEQFF,TRBV20-1,many,TRBJ2-1,-
TGCGCCAGCAGCTGGGGGCTAGCGGTTTCCTACAATGAGCAGTTCTTC,CASSWGLAVSYNEQFF,TRBV5-1,many,TRBJ2-1,-
TGTGCCAGCAGCTTGGAACTAGCGGGAGGGGAGACCCAGTACTTC,CASSLELAGGETQYF,TRBV5-6,few,TRBJ2-5,TRBD2
TGTGCCAGCAGTGCCCCGGGACTGCCCCGGGAAAACATTCAGTACTTC,CASSAPGLPRENIQYF,TRBV28,many,TRBJ2-4,-
TGCAGTGCTAGAGTGCGGTCCAACGCCTACGAGCAGTACTTC,CSARVRSNAYEQYF,TRBV20-1,few,TRBJ2-7,-
TGTGCCTGGACGGATATGGGGGGGCCTGGGGGCTACACCTTC,CAWTDMGGPGGYTF,TRBV30,many,TRBJ1-2,-
TGCAGTGCTAGAGGACCGGGACTAGCGGGAGGGTTCCAAGAGACCCAGTACTTC,CSARGPGLAGGFQETQYF,TRBV20-1,many,TRBJ2-5,TRBD2
TGTGCCAGCAGCCGAGCGATCGGGACAGTGAACACCGGGGAGCTGTTTTTT,CASSRAIGTVNTGELFF,TRBV5-5,many,TRBJ2-2,TRBD1
TGTGCCAGCACCTCGACGGGGGGGGCGGGGGTTGAGCAGTTCTTC,CASTSTGGAGVEQFF,TRBV9,few,TRBJ2-1,TRBD2
TGTGCCAGCAGACCTCTCTTGGACGAGGAGACCCAGTACTTC,CASRPLLDEETQYF,TRBV6-2/TRBV6-3,many,TRBJ2-5,-